This T cell receptor (beta chain) was sequenced in a study of blood T cell repertoires in COVID-19. V dropped 4 bases and J dropped 4 bases, with 16 bases sitting between them. The CDR3 contains 15 residues. The germline V gene has CDR1 SGHRS and CDR2 YFSETQ. Produced via immunoSEQ multiplex PCR; TCRdb's table is partial and in-frame only. This sample carries about 310,000 clones, around 86% of them seen once, and the ten largest clones take approximately 5%. The TCR originated in a man in his sixties who had recovered from COVID-19. The gene calls are TRBV5-1 and TRBJ2-3; weak D call: TRBD2 (5 bases). The material sequenced was PBMCs or T cells enriched from blood (not recorded which). CDR3 DNA sequence: TGCGCCAGCAGCCCCAGCCGGGCGCGGGCAGATACGCAGTATTTT. It is translated as CASSPSRARADTQYF.